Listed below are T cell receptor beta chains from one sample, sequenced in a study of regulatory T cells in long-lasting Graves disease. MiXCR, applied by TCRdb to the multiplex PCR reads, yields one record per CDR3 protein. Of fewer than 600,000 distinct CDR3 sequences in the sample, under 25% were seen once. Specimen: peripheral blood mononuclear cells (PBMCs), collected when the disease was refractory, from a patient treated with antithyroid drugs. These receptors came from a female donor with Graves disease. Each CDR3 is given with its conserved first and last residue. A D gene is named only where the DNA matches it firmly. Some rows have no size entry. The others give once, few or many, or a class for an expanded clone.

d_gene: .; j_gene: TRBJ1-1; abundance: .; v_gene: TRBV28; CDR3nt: TGTGCCAGCAGTTTATACACAGCCGGGAACACTGAAGCTTTCTTT; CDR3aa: CASSLYTAGNTEAFF
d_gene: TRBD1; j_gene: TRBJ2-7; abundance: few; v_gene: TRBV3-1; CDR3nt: TGTGCCAGCAGCCAATTTCCGGGACAGGGCTACGAGCAGTACTTC; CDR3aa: CASSQFPGQGYEQYF
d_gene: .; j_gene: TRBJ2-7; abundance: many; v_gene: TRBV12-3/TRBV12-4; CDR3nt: TGTGCCAGTCGACAGACTAACTACGAGCAGTACTTC; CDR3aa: CASRQTNYEQYF
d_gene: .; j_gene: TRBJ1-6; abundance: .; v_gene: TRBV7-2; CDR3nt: TGTGCCAGCAGCGTTAATCGTTCACCCCTCCACTTT; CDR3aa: CASSVNRSPLHF
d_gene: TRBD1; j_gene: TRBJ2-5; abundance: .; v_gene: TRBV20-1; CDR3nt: TGCAGTGCTTTGGGACAGGGGACGAAGACCCAGTACTTC; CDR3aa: CSALGQGTKTQYF
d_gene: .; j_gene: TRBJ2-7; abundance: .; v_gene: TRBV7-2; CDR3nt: TGTGCCAGCATCCTTACAGGGGGGGTGGGCTACGAGCAGTACTTC; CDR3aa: CASILTGGVGYEQYF
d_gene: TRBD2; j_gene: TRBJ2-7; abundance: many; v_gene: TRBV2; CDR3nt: TGTGCCAGCAGATCGACTAGCGGGAGCTACTACGAGCAGTACTTC; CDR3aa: CASRSTSGSYYEQYF
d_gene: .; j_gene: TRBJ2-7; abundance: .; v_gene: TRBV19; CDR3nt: TGTGCCAGTAGTAGCGGGGACCCCTACGAGCAGTACTTC; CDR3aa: CASSSGDPYEQYF
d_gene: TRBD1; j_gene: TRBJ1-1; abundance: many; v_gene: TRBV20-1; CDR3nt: TGCAGCGCCACCGGGACAGTGAACACTGAAGCTTTCTTT; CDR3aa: CSATGTVNTEAFF
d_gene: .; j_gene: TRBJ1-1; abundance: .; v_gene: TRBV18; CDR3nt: TGTGCCAGCTCCCCCATGGGGGTGAACACTGAAGCTTTCTTT; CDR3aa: CASSPMGVNTEAFF
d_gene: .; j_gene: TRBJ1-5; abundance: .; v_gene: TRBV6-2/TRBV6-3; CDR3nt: TGTGCCAGCAGTAGGGAGGGAAGCGATCAGCCCCAGCATTTT; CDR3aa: CASSREGSDQPQHF
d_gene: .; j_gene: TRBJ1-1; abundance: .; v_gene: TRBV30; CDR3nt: TGTGCCTGGAGCCCCCTTTTCCACAGCCTGAACACTGAAGCTTTCTTT; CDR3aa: CAWSPLFHSLNTEAFF
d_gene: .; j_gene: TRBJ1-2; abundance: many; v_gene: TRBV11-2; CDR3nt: TGTGCCAGCAGCCACCCGAGTCGGGGCTACACCTTC; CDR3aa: CASSHPSRGYTF
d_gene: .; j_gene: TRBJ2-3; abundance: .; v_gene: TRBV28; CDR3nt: TGTGCCAGCAGTTTATTGACGGGAGGCACAGATACGCAGTATTTT; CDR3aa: CASSLLTGGTDTQYF
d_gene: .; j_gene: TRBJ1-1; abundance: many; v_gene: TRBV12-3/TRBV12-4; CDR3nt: TGTGCCAGCAGGACCTCAGGGCCTCACACTGAAGCTTTCTTT; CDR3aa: CASRTSGPHTEAFF
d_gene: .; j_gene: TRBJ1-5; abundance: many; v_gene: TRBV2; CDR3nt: TGTGCCAGCACCGGCCAAACTGGAGGGCTCAATCAGCCCCAGCATTTT; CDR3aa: CASTGQTGGLNQPQHF
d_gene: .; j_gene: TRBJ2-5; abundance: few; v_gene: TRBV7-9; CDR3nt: TGTGCCAGCAGCGGAGTACTTTTGGAGACCCAGTACTTC; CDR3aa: CASSGVLLETQYF
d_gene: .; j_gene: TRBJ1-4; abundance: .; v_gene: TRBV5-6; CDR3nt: TGTGCCAGCCGCAACACAGGGAAGTATGAAAAACTGTTTTTT; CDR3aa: CASRNTGKYEKLFF
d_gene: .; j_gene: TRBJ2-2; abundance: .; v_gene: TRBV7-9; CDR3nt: TGTGCCAGCAGCTTAGTCGAGGGGGTGAGCACCGGGGAGCTGTTTTTT; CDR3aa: CASSLVEGVSTGELFF
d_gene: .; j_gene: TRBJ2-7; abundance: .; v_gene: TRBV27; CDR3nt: TGTGCCAGCAGTTTCAGGTGGGCCCCGACCTACGAGCAGTACTTC; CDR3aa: CASSFRWAPTYEQYF
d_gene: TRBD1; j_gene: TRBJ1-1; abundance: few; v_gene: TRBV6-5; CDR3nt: TGTGCCAGCAGTTTCTTAGGACAGGGGGCTAAGAACACTGAAGCTTTCTTT; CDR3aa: CASSFLGQGAKNTEAFF
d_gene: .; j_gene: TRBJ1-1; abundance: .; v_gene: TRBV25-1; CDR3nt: TGTGCCAGCATGGACAGTTTGAACACTGAAGCTTTCTTT; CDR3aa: CASMDSLNTEAFF
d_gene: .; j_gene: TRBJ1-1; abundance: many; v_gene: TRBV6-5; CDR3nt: TGTGCCAGCAGTTTTGACCCTGTGCGAGCTTTCTTT; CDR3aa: CASSFDPVRAFF
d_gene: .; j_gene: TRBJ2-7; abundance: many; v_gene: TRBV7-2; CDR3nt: TGTGCCAGCAGCTCCCGTCGGGTCGAACAGGCCTACGAGCAGTACTTC; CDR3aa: CASSSRRVEQAYEQYF
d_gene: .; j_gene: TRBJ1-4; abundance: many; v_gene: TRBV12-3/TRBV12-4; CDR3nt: TGTGCCAGCAGTTTATCGACGGCTCCAACTAATGAAAAACTGTTTTTT; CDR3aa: CASSLSTAPTNEKLFF
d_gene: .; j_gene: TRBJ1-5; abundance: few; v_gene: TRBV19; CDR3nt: TGTGCCAGTAATCCGATCAGGGATGAAAATCAGCCCCAGCATTTT; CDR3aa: CASNPIRDENQPQHF
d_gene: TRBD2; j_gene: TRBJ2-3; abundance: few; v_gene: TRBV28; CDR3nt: TGTGCCAGCAGAACGTTTAGCGGGGGATTCACAGATACGCAGTATTTT; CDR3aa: CASRTFSGGFTDTQYF
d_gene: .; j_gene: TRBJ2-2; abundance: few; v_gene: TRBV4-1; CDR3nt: TGCGCCAGCAGCCATCCCGGGCGGAGTTCAGCCGGGGAGCTGTTTTTT; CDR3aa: CASSHPGRSSAGELFF
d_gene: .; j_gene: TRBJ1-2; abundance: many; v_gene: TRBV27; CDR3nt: TGTGCCAGCAGTTCCATGCGGGGGGCCTTGGATGGCTACACCTTC; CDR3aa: CASSSMRGALDGYTF
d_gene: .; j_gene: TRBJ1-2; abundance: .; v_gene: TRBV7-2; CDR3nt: TGTGCCAGCAGCTTAGTTAAGGGTTCGAACTATGGCTACACCTTC; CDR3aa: CASSLVKGSNYGYTF
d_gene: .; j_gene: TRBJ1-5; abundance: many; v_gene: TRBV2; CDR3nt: TGTGCCAGCAGTGCAGAGGAGGGAGGAGGTCAGCCCCAGCATTTT; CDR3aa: CASSAEEGGGQPQHF
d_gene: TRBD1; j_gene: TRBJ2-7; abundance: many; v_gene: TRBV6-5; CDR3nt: TGTGCCAGCAGCTACAGGGGTGCCCACGAGCAGTACTTC; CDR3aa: CASSYRGAHEQYF
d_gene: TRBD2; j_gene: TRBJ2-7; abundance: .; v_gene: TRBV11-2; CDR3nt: TGTGCCAGCAGCACGCCTGGACTAGCGGGGGGATACGAGCAGTACTTC; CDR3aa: CASSTPGLAGGYEQYF